The 27 T cell receptor beta chains reported below all come from one sample, sequenced in a study of T cells expressing NK-cell markers. TCRdb re-called the 5' RACE reads, yielding one record per CDR3 amino acid sequence without DNA. Recorded for this sample: 400,000 to 550,000 distinct CDR3 sequences. Sequencing input: blood T cells: a sorted CD56 or NKG2C T cell subset, CD4+ or CD8+ T cells, or bulk PBMC T cells (not recorded which). These TCRs come from a woman between 18 and 70 years old in good health.

The chain recombines TRBV7-8 with TRBJ2-3; the TCRdb D gene call, TRBD2, has no DNA to confirm it. CDR1 is SGHVS, CDR2 FQNEAQ, per germline. The CDR3 length is 15 residues. CDR3 protein: CATSELAGVEDTQYF.

This chain connects TRBV6-5 to TRBJ2-5. Germline CDR1 MNHEY, CDR2 SVGAGI. The CDR3 has 13 residues. CDR3 sequence: CASSYRDEETQYF.

This chain connects TRBV5-6 to TRBJ2-1. This CDR3 contains 13 residues. The germline V gene has CDR1 SGHDT and CDR2 YYEEEE. The CDR3 loop is CASSFPTTLEQFF.

V gene TRBV29-1 combines with J gene TRBJ1-2. Germline V gives CDR1 SQVTM, CDR2 ANQGSEA. This CDR3 has 13 residues. Here the CDR3 reads CSVEGTQASGYTF.

The chain links TRBV19 to TRBJ2-2; the D call of TRBD1 rests on TCRdb alone, since no DNA is present to check it. Germline V lookup: CDR1 LNHDA, CDR2 SQIVND (reference sequence). This CDR3 comprises 16 residues. CDR3 residues: CASSRTGQGAAGELFF.

This sequence joins TRBV7-8 and TRBJ1-1; TCRdb calls TRBD1, which cannot be checked without DNA. Germline V CDR1 and CDR2: SGHVS, FQNEAQ. This CDR3 comprises 14 residues. CDR3 sequence: CASSTRDPNTEAFF.

This rearrangement joins TRBV20-1 to TRBJ2-1; TCRdb proposes TRBD2, but this gene call is untestable without DNA. The CDR3 is 16 amino acids. Per germline, CDR1 DFQATT and CDR2 SNEGSKA (reference sequence). CDR3 in amino acids: CSARGGSGRNYNEQFF.

V and J are TRBV9 and TRBJ2-3. The CDR3 is 12 residues long. CDR1 is SGDLS and CDR2 is YYNGEE in the germline V gene. CDR3: CASSVGEDTQYF.

The J gene is TRBJ1-1, the V gene TRBV3-1. The germline CDR1 and CDR2 sequences are LGHDT and YNNKEL (reference sequence). The CDR3 sequence is 15 residues long. CDR3 in amino acids: CASSQFGGLNTEAFF. Looking up the rest from reference TRBV3-1 and TRBJ1-1 gives the full variable domain: DTAVSQTPKYLVTQMGNDKSIKCEQNLGHDTMYWYKQDSKKFLKIMFSYNNKELIINETVPNRFSPKSPDKAHLNLHINSLELGDSAVYFCASSQFGGLNTEAFFGQGTRLTVV.

The chain's CDR3 is CASTLSGGNNSPLHF. This rearrangement joins TRBV12-3 or TRBV12-4 to TRBJ1-6. The CDR3 extends over 15 amino acids.

The chain carries TRBV28 and TRBJ2-3; as DNA is missing, the TRBD1 call by TCRdb cannot be tested. The length of the CDR3 is 11 residues. Germline V CDR1 and CDR2: MDHEN, SYDVKM. CDR3 in amino acids: CASRFTGLEYF.

This chain uses TRBV5-5 with TRBJ2-1; lacking DNA, the TRBD1 call made by TCRdb goes unchecked. The CDR3 has 13 residues. CDR1 SGHKS and CDR2 YYEKEE come from the germline V gene (reference sequence). CDR3 sequence: CASSPGKTHEQFF. Based on the CDR3 plus reference TRBV5-5 and TRBJ2-1, the full variable domain is DAGVTQSPTHLIKTRGQQVTLRCSPISGHKSVSWYQQVLGQGPQFIFQYYEKEERGRGNFPDRFSARQFPNYSSELNVNALLLGDSALYLCASSPGKTHEQFFGPGTRLTVL.

The rearrangement uses TRBV9 and TRBJ2-5; TCRdb's D gene call, TRBD1, goes unchecked for lack of DNA. The CDR3 extends over 14 amino acids. CDR1 and CDR2 (germline): SGDLS, YYNGEE. The CDR3 spells CASSSWDRQETQYF.

The J gene is TRBJ2-2, the V gene TRBV5-1; absent DNA, TCRdb's TRBD1 call cannot be checked. Germline lookup yields CDR1 SGHRS and CDR2 YFSETQ. The CDR3 loop spans 13 amino acids. CDR3 region: CASSPGHLGELFF.

The V gene is TRBV12-3 or TRBV12-4, the J gene TRBJ2-7; TCRdb outputs TRBD1, but without DNA this stays unchecked. The CDR3 is 15 residues long. The chain's CDR3 is CASRAGGRSSYEQYF.

This rearrangement joins TRBV12-3 or TRBV12-4 to TRBJ1-2. CDR3 size: 13 residues. Here the CDR3 reads CASSLLEAEGYTF.

The chain is built from TRBV14 and TRBJ2-5; TCRdb picks TRBD2, but there is no DNA to check that call. The CDR3 consists of 16 residues. Germline CDR1 reads SGHDN; CDR2 reads FVKESK. The CDR3 region is CASSREREGLIETQYF.

The chain combines TRBV3-1 with TRBJ2-5; TCRdb's D call of TRBD2 is untestable without DNA. The CDR3 is 16 amino acids. CDR1 is LGHDT and CDR2 is YNNKEL in the germline V gene (reference sequence). CDR3 residues: CASSHVLAFVQETQYF.

The chain couples TRBV5-1 to TRBJ2-5; TCRdb designates TRBD2, a call that cannot be tested without DNA. The CDR3 is 16 residues long. Germline loops: CDR1 SGHRS, CDR2 YFSETQ. CDR3: CASSPFREGGQETQYF.

This chain links TRBV5-6 with TRBJ2-3; the D gene TCRdb calls, TRBD2, cannot be checked with no DNA. Germline lookup yields CDR1 SGHDT and CDR2 YYEEEE. The CDR3 contains 18 residues. This CDR3 is CASSLDGTSGSSTDTQYF.

The CDR3 is CASSYPGQGQWGYTF. The chain recombines TRBV6-5 with TRBJ1-2; TCRdb proposes TRBD1, but this gene call is untestable without DNA. The CDR3 extends over 15 amino acids. CDR1 is MNHEY, CDR2 SVGAGI, per germline.

J is TRBJ2-5 and V is TRBV12-3 or TRBV12-4. This CDR3 spans 13 amino acids. The CDR3 sequence: CASSLVFGETQYF.

The V gene is TRBV18, the J gene TRBJ2-3; TCRdb's D call of TRBD2 is untestable without DNA. The germline V gene has CDR1 KGHSH and CDR2 LQKENI. The CDR3 covers 14 residues. CDR3 in amino acids: CASSPPPGGDTQYF.

The rearrangement links TRBV15 to TRBJ2-3; TCRdb's assignment of TRBD1 cannot be checked, as there is no DNA. Germline V gives CDR1 LNHNV, CDR2 YYDKDF (reference sequence). There are 16 residues in the CDR3. The CDR3 here is CATSREKGQITDTQYF. The complete variable domain, with remaining parts taken from reference TRBV15 and TRBJ2-3, reads DAMVIQNPRYQVTQFGKPVTLSCSQTLNHNVMYWYQQKSSQAPKLLFHYYDKDFNNEADTPDNFQSRRPNTSFCFLDIRSPGLGDTAMYLCATSREKGQITDTQYFGPGTRLTVL.

The chain employs TRBV7-6 and TRBJ2-1; TCRdb lists TRBD1, though no DNA is available to test this call. Germline-derived CDR1 and CDR2 are SGHVS and FNYEAQ. This CDR3 is 14 amino acids long. This chain's CDR3 is CASSESGMPNEQFF.

The chain employs TRBV29-1 and TRBJ2-2. Looked up from germline, CDR1 is SQVTM and CDR2 is ANQGSEA. The CDR3 consists of 14 residues. This CDR3 reads CSAHKDANTGELFF.

This chain joins TRBV9 and TRBJ1-2. The germline CDR1 and CDR2 sequences are SGDLS and YYNGEE. This CDR3 is 11 amino acids long. CDR3 loop: CASSTNYGYTF.